Listed below are T cell receptor beta chains from one sample, sequenced in a study of identical twins. MiXCR, run by TCRdb on the 5' RACE reads, gives a single entry per CDR3 protein. The table lists about 100,000 distinct CDR3 sequences, 5.9% of them singletons. The material sequenced was memory T cells sorted from blood. These receptors were taken from a woman aged 50 to 60 in good health. CDR3s include the opening cysteine and the closing phenylalanine or tryptophan. The D gene is left open where the match is weak. The size field is filled for only some rows; it gives once, few, many or a size class.

TRBV6-2/TRBV6-3,many,NA,TRBJ2-7,TGTGCCAGCAGCTGGTGGCAAAACTCCTACGAGCGGCAGTACTTC,CASSWWQNSYERQYF
TRBV24-1,many,TRBD2,TRBJ2-1,TGTGCCACCAGTGACCCTAAAGCGGGAGGGTTAGGTGAGCAGTTCTTC,CATSDPKAGGLGEQFF
TRBV6-4,many,NA,TRBJ2-2,TGTGCCACCGCGGCCCAGGGGCCGGACACCGGGGAGCTGTTTTTT,CATAAQGPDTGELFF
TRBV2,few,NA,TRBJ1-5,TGTGCCAGCACATTGCCAGGCAATCAGCCCCAGCATTTT,CASTLPGNQPQHF
TRBV20-1,NA,TRBD2,TRBJ2-3,TGCAGTGCTAGAGGGACTAGCGGGAGGGCAGATACGCAGTATTTT,CSARGTSGRADTQYF
TRBV20-1,many,TRBD2,TRBJ2-1,TGCAGTGCCGAGGGCAGCGGGAGAATCAATGAGCAGTTCTTC,CSAEGSGRINEQFF
TRBV5-5,few,TRBD2,TRBJ2-1,TGTGCCAGCAGCTTGACTAGCGGGAGTAAGTACGAGCAGTTCTTC,CASSLTSGSKYEQFF
TRBV11-3,few,NA,TRBJ2-2,TGTGCCAGCAGCCGGCTTTCGAACACCGGGGAGCTGTTTTTT,CASSRLSNTGELFF
TRBV7-9,many,TRBD2,TRBJ2-1,TGTGCCAGCAGTTCTAGCGGGAGGAGTGAGCAGTTCTTC,CASSSSGRSEQFF
TRBV6-2/TRBV6-3,NA,NA,TRBJ2-1,TGTGCCAGCAGTTACTCGGACTCCTACAATGAGCAGTTCTTC,CASSYSDSYNEQFF
TRBV5-1,many,TRBD1,TRBJ2-4,TGCGCCAGCAGCCAACCTACAGGGGGCGAAGGAAACATTCAGTACTTC,CASSQPTGGEGNIQYF
TRBV19,NA,NA,TRBJ2-2,TGTGCCAGTATTCAACAGGGTGGCGGGGAGCTGTTTTTT,CASIQQGGGELFF
TRBV12-3/TRBV12-4,few,TRBD1,TRBJ1-2,TGTGCCAGCAGTGGACAGGGCTATATTAGCTACACCTTC,CASSGQGYISYTF
TRBV10-3,many,NA,TRBJ2-4,TGTGCCATCAGTGACGTGAGAGAAAAAAACATTCAGTACTTC,CAISDVREKNIQYF
TRBV4-1,many,NA,TRBJ2-7,TGCGCCAGCAGCCAACACGGACTGTCCATGGACGAGCAGTACTTC,CASSQHGLSMDEQYF
TRBV10-1,few,TRBD2,TRBJ2-1,TGCGCCAGCAGTACCCGGGATAGCGGGAGGGCCTCCTACAATGAGCAGTTCTTC,CASSTRDSGRASYNEQFF
TRBV5-4,many,NA,TRBJ2-6,TGTGCCAGCAGCTGGGGACGGAACTCTGGGGCCAACGTCCTGACTTTC,CASSWGRNSGANVLTF
TRBV6-5,few,TRBD1,TRBJ2-1,TGTGCCAGCAGAGTACAGGGGGCTGGCGTAAATGAGCAGTTCTTC,CASRVQGAGVNEQFF
TRBV5-1,many,NA,TRBJ1-2,TGCGCCAGCAGCTTGACAGCTTATGGCTACACCTTC,CASSLTAYGYTF
TRBV5-6,many,NA,TRBJ1-1,TGTGCCAGCAGCTTCTGGCCCAGTGTCGGCCGGGAGGCTTTCTTT,CASSFWPSVGREAFF
TRBV6-1,many,NA,TRBJ1-5,TGTGCCAGCAGCGAATCACACGAAAATCAGCCCCAGCATTTT,CASSESHENQPQHF
TRBV12-3/TRBV12-4,many,NA,TRBJ2-1,TGTGCCAGCAGTCGAGGAACTGCGGTGGATGAGCAGTTCTTC,CASSRGTAVDEQFF
TRBV6-1,many,NA,TRBJ2-7,TGTGCCAGCAGTGAAGGGGGAATGCCCTACGAGCAGTACTTC,CASSEGGMPYEQYF
TRBV24-1,few,TRBD2,TRBJ2-3,TGTGCCACCAGTGGTGGGAGGGCCGAGCTGACAGATACGCAGTATTTT,CATSGGRAELTDTQYF
TRBV5-1,NA,NA,TRBJ1-2,TGCGCCAGCAGCTTGGAGTCGGGCGCTAACTATGGCTACACCTTC,CASSLESGANYGYTF
TRBV5-6,many,TRBD1,TRBJ1-5,TGTGCCAGCAGCTTGGCGGGACAGGGGTTGGCTCAGCCCCAGCATTTT,CASSLAGQGLAQPQHF
TRBV7-6,few,NA,TRBJ2-5,TGTGCCAGCAGCGCTCTACACAAAGAGACCCAGTACTTC,CASSALHKETQYF
TRBV9,many,NA,TRBJ2-1,TGTGCCAGCAGCCCCCGGTTCCTCTCCTACAATGAGCAGTTCTTC,CASSPRFLSYNEQFF
TRBV11-1,few,NA,TRBJ2-2,TGTGCCAGCAGACCCGGTGGGAGCGGGGAGCTGTTTTTT,CASRPGGSGELFF
TRBV5-4,few,NA,TRBJ2-1,TGTGCCAGCAGCCCCCCCACGGGGGCAGTATACAATGAGCAGTTCTTC,CASSPPTGAVYNEQFF
TRBV5-1,many,NA,TRBJ2-5,TGCGCCACCCGACCCAGGGATAAAGAGACCCAGTACTTC,CATRPRDKETQYF
TRBV24-1,many,NA,TRBJ1-5,TGTGCCACCAGTGATTTTGGTAATCAGCCCCAGCATTTT,CATSDFGNQPQHF
TRBV28,many,NA,TRBJ2-3,TGTGCCAGCAGTTTGGAGGGAGCGACTTACACAGATACGCAGTATTTT,CASSLEGATYTDTQYF
TRBV6-6,NA,TRBD1,TRBJ1-6,TGTGCCAGCACCGAGGCGGGACAGGGGGCTTACAGTTCACCCCTCCACTTT,CASTEAGQGAYSSPLHF
TRBV12-3/TRBV12-4,many,TRBD2,TRBJ2-1,TGTGCCAGCACCCGCCTAGCGGGAGCCAATGAGCAGTTCTTC,CASTRLAGANEQFF
TRBV5-1,many,TRBD1,TRBJ1-5,TGCGCCAGCAGCTTGGAGGGGGCTCAGGGTCAGCCCCAGCATTTT,CASSLEGAQGQPQHF
TRBV10-3,many,NA,TRBJ2-5,TGTGCCATCAGTGAGGGCAGTCAGACCCAGTACTTC,CAISEGSQTQYF
TRBV11-2,many,NA,TRBJ2-6,TGTGCCAGCAGTCAAACTGGGGCCAACGTCCTGACTTTC,CASSQTGANVLTF
TRBV2,many,NA,TRBJ2-1,TGTGCCAGCAGTGAAAACCGACCAAACAATGAGCAGTTCTTC,CASSENRPNNEQFF
TRBV3-1,NA,NA,TRBJ1-1,TGTGCCAGCAGCCAACAAACAACCATCACTGAAGCTTTCTTT,CASSQQTTITEAFF
TRBV5-6,many,TRBD2,TRBJ2-3,TGTGCCAGCAGCTCGGGACTAGCGGGAGGAGGAACAGATACGCAGTATTTT,CASSSGLAGGGTDTQYF
TRBV7-9,many,NA,TRBJ2-5,TGTGCCAGCAGCTTAGTTCTAGCGCACCAAGAGACCCAGTACTTC,CASSLVLAHQETQYF
TRBV12-3/TRBV12-4,NA,NA,TRBJ2-6,TGTGCCAGCAGTTTAGCGGGGAACAGGGCTGGGGCCAACGTCCTGACTTTC,CASSLAGNRAGANVLTF
TRBV27,many,NA,TRBJ1-1,TGTGCCAGCACTCCCCGCGGCAAGAACACTGAAGCTTTCTTT,CASTPRGKNTEAFF
TRBV11-2,many,NA,TRBJ1-6,TGTGCCAGCGGACCTAAAGGGGCGACCTATAATTCACCCCTCCACTTT,CASGPKGATYNSPLHF
TRBV5-1,few,NA,TRBJ1-1,TGCGCCAGCAGCTTAGGAGGGCTGGGCACTGAAGCTTTCTTT,CASSLGGLGTEAFF
TRBV5-1,few,TRBD2,TRBJ2-1,TGCGCCAGCAGCTTGGGGGGCCTAGCGGGAGGCAATGAGCAGTTCTTC,CASSLGGLAGGNEQFF
TRBV28,many,NA,TRBJ2-5,TGTGCCAGCAGAAGACAGGGTGGAGGGGAGACCCAGTACTTC,CASRRQGGGETQYF
TRBV24-1,few,TRBD2,TRBJ2-5,TGTGCCACAAAAGGCGCGGGAGGGGAGACCCAGTACTTC,CATKGAGGETQYF
TRBV19,NA,TRBD1,TRBJ2-6,TGTGCCAGTAGTATGGGGACAGGCAGCTCTGGGGCCAACGTCCTGACTTTC,CASSMGTGSSGANVLTF
TRBV3-1,many,NA,TRBJ1-4,TGTGCCAGCAGTGGGTCGTTCCTAGGTGAAAAACTGTTTTTT,CASSGSFLGEKLFF
TRBV14,many,NA,TRBJ2-1,TGTGCCAGCAGCCAAGTCGTCGGCAATGAGCAGTTCTTC,CASSQVVGNEQFF
TRBV11-2,NA,NA,TRBJ1-5,TGTGCCAGCAGCGAGGGCACTGGGAATCAGCCCCAGCATTTT,CASSEGTGNQPQHF
TRBV24-1,many,NA,TRBJ2-3,TGTGCCACCCGGGATCTAATCACAGATACGCAGTATTTT,CATRDLITDTQYF
TRBV27,many,TRBD2,TRBJ2-7,TGTGCCAGCGGGCTAGCGGTAAGCTCCTACGAGCAGTACTTC,CASGLAVSSYEQYF
TRBV24-1,many,TRBD1,TRBJ2-3,TGTGCCACCAGTGACCCAGGGGGCTGGGCGCAGTATTTT,CATSDPGGWAQYF
TRBV15,many,NA,TRBJ1-1,TGTGCCACCAGCAGAGATTGGGGGAACACTGAAGCTTTCTTT,CATSRDWGNTEAFF
TRBV20-1,few,TRBD2,TRBJ2-1,TGCAGTGCTAGAGATTTAACGACTAGCGGGAGGTCGGGTGAGCAGTTCTTC,CSARDLTTSGRSGEQFF
TRBV20-1,many,NA,TRBJ2-3,TGCAGTGCTAGGCGTTCCACTAGCACAGATACGCAGTATTTT,CSARRSTSTDTQYF